Each of the 30 T cell receptor beta chains below was sequenced from the same sample in a study of identical twins. TCRdb reprocessed the 5' RACE reads via MiXCR and lists one record per CDR3 protein. The sample holds 400,000 to 600,000 distinct CDR3 sequences, 20% to 25% seen once. A further study also used this sample, focusing on yellow fever vaccine responses in identical twins.

Specimen: CD4+ T cells sorted from blood. The receptors shown here come from a woman aged 18 to 35 in good health.

The chain is built from TRBV12-3 or TRBV12-4 and TRBJ1-1; D not resolved. This CDR3 has 14 residues. The V end lost 2 bases, the J end lost 2 bases, and 9 bases lay between the germline ends. The chain's CDR3 is CASSLRVRNTEAFF. The CDR3 DNA reads TGTGCCAGCAGTTTAAGGGTAAGAAACACTGAAGCTTTCTTT.

The sample holds a few counts of this clonotype. The genes are TRBV5-1 and TRBJ2-2; 10 bases align to TRBD2. There are 16 residues in the CDR3. Unmatched junction bases numbered 10, after V lost 7 bases and J lost 4 bases. The V gene's germline CDR1 is SGHRS and CDR2 YFSETQ. CDR3 loop: CASAPPSGSTTGELFF. DNA for the CDR3: TGCGCCAGCGCTCCCCCTAGCGGGAGTACCACCGGGGAGCTGTTTTTT.

This clonotype has a handful of counts. The rearrangement joins TRBV5-1 to TRBJ2-1; 10 positions agree with TRBD2. The CDR3 is made up of 16 amino acids. The junction had 9 bases not matched to a gene; V was cut back by 1 base and J by 8 bases. Germline V lookup: CDR1 SGHRS, CDR2 YFSETQ. The CDR3 nucleotides are TGCGCCAGCAGCTTGAGGCCAGCGGGGGGGCTGGATGAGCAGTTCTTC. Residues: CASSLRPAGGLDEQFF.

This chain connects TRBV3-1 to TRBJ2-5; 8 nucleotides line up with TRBD2. After removal of 3 bases from V and 4 bases from J, the junction contained 10 bases not matched to a gene. This CDR3 region has 16 residues. From germline, CDR1 is LGHDT and CDR2 YNNKEL (reference sequence). DNA of the CDR3: TGTGCCAGCAGCCACCTACCGGGACTAGGGGGAGAGACCCAGTACTTC. Translation: CASSHLPGLGGETQYF.

This clonotype was detected a few times. The chain has TRBV10-3 and TRBJ2-1, with 10 bases that match TRBD1. V lost 11 bases and J lost 7; bases outside the gene matches: 8. The CDR3 extends over 13 amino acids. Germline-derived CDR1 and CDR2 are ENHRY and SYGVKD. The CDR3 reads CALSSGQGNEQFF. The DNA for the CDR3 is TGTGCCCTCTCATCGGGACAGGGGAATGAGCAGTTCTTC.

V gene TRBV10-1 combines with J gene TRBJ2-2, with TRBD2 matching over 7 bases. Germline V CDR1 and CDR2: WNHNN, SYGVQD (reference sequence). V lost 4 bases, J lost 6 bases, and 11 bases stayed unmatched. The CDR3 spans 16 residues. CDR3 bases: TGCGCCAGCAGTGGAGCGGGACTTGTGGGCTCCGGGGAGCTGTTTTTT. This codes for CASSGAGLVGSGELFF.

This clonotype turned up a few times. This chain connects TRBV7-9 to TRBJ1-1; 8 bases are shared with TRBD1. This CDR3 has 15 residues. Looked up from germline, CDR1 is SEHNR and CDR2 is FQNEAQ (reference sequence). The ends lost 2 bases at V and 8 bases at J; junction bases unmatched: 10. Written as DNA, the CDR3 is TGTGCCAGCAGCTTAATTCAGGGGGCCGACCGGGAAGCTTTCTTT. Translated: CASSLIQGADREAFF. The variable domain in full, with the rest retrieved from reference TRBV7-9 and TRBJ1-1, is DTGVSQNPRHKITKRGQNVTFRCDPISEHNRLYWYRQTLGQGPEFLTYFQNEAQLEKSRLLSDRFSAERPKGSFSTLEIQRTEQGDSAMYLCASSLIQGADREAFFGQGTRLTVV.

This chain uses TRBV5-5 with TRBJ2-5; no firm D call. Trimming removed 2 bases from V and 1 base from J, with 6 bases in between. Germline-derived CDR1 and CDR2 are SGHKS and YYEKEE (reference sequence). The CDR3 has 13 amino acids. CDR3 nucleotides: TGTGCCAGCAGCTTTTTCGCCCAAGAGACCCAGTACTTC. Encoded protein: CASSFFAQETQYF.

This clonotype was picked up a small number of times. V and J are TRBV20-1 and TRBJ1-5, with D uncertain. This CDR3 spans 11 amino acids. Germline V gives CDR1 DFQATT, CDR2 SNEGSKA (reference sequence). The ends were cut back, 3 bases at V and 3 bases at J, with 3 bases in the middle. CDR3 residues: CSASDNQPQHF. The CDR3 DNA sequence: TGCAGTGCTAGTGACAATCAGCCCCAGCATTTT.

The chain recombines TRBV27 with TRBJ2-1; perhaps TRBD1 as D (5 bases). This CDR3 is 13 amino acids long. V lost 1 base to trimming and J lost 8 bases, with 9 bases between them. Germline V lookup: CDR1 MNHEY, CDR2 SMNVEV (reference sequence). The CDR3 loop reads CASSLLQVHEQFF. The CDR3 nucleotides are TGTGCCAGCAGTTTATTACAGGTTCATGAGCAGTTCTTC.

This chain uses TRBV28 with TRBJ1-2; D unclear. Germline V gene data show CDR1 as MDHEN and CDR2 as SYDVKM. The CDR3 has 12 amino acids. Trimming left V 6 bases short and J 4 bases short, with 9 bases between. DNA for the CDR3: TGTGCCAGCAGGTCGGATCCCTATGGCTACACCTTC. Translating gives CASRSDPYGYTF.

This chain links TRBV3-1 with TRBJ1-1; D perhaps matches TRBD1 (5 bases). Trimming removed 6 bases from V and 1 base from J, with 9 bases in between. Per germline, CDR1 LGHDT and CDR2 YNNKEL (reference sequence). The CDR3 has 13 amino acids. CDR3 coding DNA: TGTGCCAGCAGGCATCAGGGGAACACTGAAGCTTTCTTT. Encoded protein: CASRHQGNTEAFF.

This clonotype was detected only a few times. V is TRBV2 and J is TRBJ2-5, with 8 positions matching TRBD2. From germline, CDR1 is SNHLY and CDR2 FYNNEI. The CDR3 extends over 15 amino acids. V lost 4 bases, J lost 5 bases, and 9 bases stayed unmatched. For the CDR3, the DNA is TGTGCCAGCAGTGGCGACGGGAGGGCCCGGGAGACCCAGTACTTC. Translation: CASSGDGRARETQYF.

The CDR3 protein is CASSLTSGGALSYNEQFF. In nucleotides, the CDR3 is TGTGCCAGCAGCCTTACTAGCGGGGGGGCCTTGTCCTACAATGAGCAGTTCTTC. The chain carries TRBV3-1 and TRBJ2-1, with 13 positions matching TRBD2. CDR1 and CDR2 from the germline V gene are LGHDT and YNNKEL (reference sequence). With 4 bases clipped from V and 1 base from J, the junction kept 7 bases outside the gene matches. There are 18 residues in the CDR3.

In this sample, this clonotype turned up a few times. The chain couples TRBV20-1 to TRBJ2-1, with D unresolved. The germline CDR1 and CDR2 sequences are DFQATT and SNEGSKA (reference sequence). The CDR3 consists of 13 residues. V was shortened by 7 bases and J by 6 bases, with 16 bases between the two germline ends. DNA for the CDR3: TGCAGTGGCGACATAGTAGAGGCCAATGAGCAGTTCTTC. It encodes CSGDIVEANEQFF.

The chain couples TRBV2 to TRBJ2-7; 7 nucleotides line up with TRBD2. Trimming cost V 8 bases and J 0 bases; bases outside gene matches: 7. The CDR3 has 14 residues. Germline CDR1 and CDR2: SNHLY and FYNNEI. CDR3 coding DNA: TGTGCCAGCTGCAGGGAGGGGAGCTCCTACGAGCAGTACGTC. Translated, it gives CASCREGSSYEQYV.

V usage is TRBV28 and J usage is TRBJ2-2; D is possibly TRBD1 (5 bases). Per the germline V gene, CDR1 is MDHEN and CDR2 is SYDVKM. The CDR3 loop spans 17 amino acids. Trimming stripped 6 bases from V and 5 bases from J, with 22 bases between. The CDR3 here is CASRSTQSRARTGELFF. Written as DNA, the CDR3 is TGTGCCAGCAGAAGTACCCAGTCCAGGGCTAGGACCGGGGAGCTGTTTTTT.

In this sample, this clonotype turned up a few times. This chain connects TRBV7-8 to TRBJ2-2; perhaps TRBD1 as D (6 bases). CDR3 length: 16 residues. V was cut by 8 bases and J by 6 bases, with 22 bases left in between. In germline, CDR1 is SGHVS, CDR2 FQNEAQ. CDR3 in amino acids: CASSNRQGHGAGELFF. The CDR3 DNA sequence: TGTGCCAGCTCCAACAGGCAGGGGCACGGGGCCGGGGAGCTGTTTTTT. The full variable domain, in which reference TRBV7-8 and TRBJ2-2 provide the parts outside the CDR3, is GAGVSQSPRYKVAKRGQDVALRCDPISGHVSLFWYQQALGQGPEFLTYFQNEAQLDKSGLPSDRFFAERPEGSVSTLKIQRTQQEDSAVYLCASSNRQGHGAGELFFGEGSRLTVL.

V gene TRBV12-3 or TRBV12-4 combines with J gene TRBJ2-1; TRBD2 matches at 13 bases. With V trimmed by 3 bases and J by 12 bases, 8 bases remained unmatched. The CDR3 runs to 15 residues. For the CDR3, the DNA is TGTGCCAGCAGTTTTCTTGGACTAGCGGGAGAGGTGCAGTTCTTC. As protein: CASSFLGLAGEVQFF.

The V gene is TRBV7-2, the J gene TRBJ1-5; 10 bases are shared with TRBD1. The V and J ends lost 10 bases and 3 bases, in that order; junction bases with no gene match: 9. CDR3 size: 15 residues. Germline V CDR1 and CDR2: SGHTA, FQGNSA. Here the CDR3 DNA reads TGTGCCATCCTAGGGACAGGGGCTCCCAATCAGCCCCAGCATTTT. Translation gives CAILGTGAPNQPQHF. The full variable domain, with the rest looked up from reference TRBV7-2 and TRBJ1-5, is GAGVSQSPSNKVTEKGKDVELRCDPISGHTALYWYRQSLGQGLEFLIYFQGNSAPDKSGLPSDRFSAERTGGSVSTLTIQRTQQEDSAVYLCAILGTGAPNQPQHFGDGTRLSIL.

The chain carries TRBV12-5 and TRBJ2-1; tentatively, D is TRBD2 (6 bases). The V gene's germline CDR1 is LGHNT and CDR2 FRNRAP. This CDR3 comprises 19 residues. The ends were cut back, 0 bases at V and 3 bases at J, with 21 bases in the middle. The CDR3 sequence is CASGLVRGTWESGYNEQFF. In DNA form, the CDR3 reads TGTGCTAGTGGTTTGGTAAGAGGGACTTGGGAGAGTGGCTACAATGAGCAGTTCTTC.

This clonotype came up a few times. V and J are TRBV2 and TRBJ1-5; unclear D gene. Trimming took off 7 bases at V and 4 bases at J, with 23 bases between the two ends. CDR3 length equals 17 residues. Germline V gene sequence: CDR1 SNHLY, CDR2 FYNNEI. The CDR3, as DNA: TGTGCCAGCACCCCAGTTGGGGTTGCGGCGCCTAATCAGCCCCAGCATTTT. It is translated as CASTPVGVAAPNQPQHF.

The V call is TRBV10-3, the J call TRBJ2-6; 7 bases align to TRBD1. Germline CDR1 reads ENHRY; CDR2 reads SYGVKD. The V and J ends lost 7 bases and 8 bases, in that order; junction bases with no gene match: 5. There are 13 residues in the CDR3. The CDR3 region is CAITQTGSNVLTF. Written as DNA, the CDR3 is TGTGCCATCACCCAGACAGGGTCCAACGTCCTGACTTTC.

The chain couples TRBV20-1 to TRBJ1-4; D is unresolved. Looked up from germline, CDR1 is DFQATT and CDR2 is SNEGSKA (reference sequence). V lost 6 bases to trimming and J lost 5 bases, with 10 bases between them. The CDR3 length is 12 residues. The CDR3 region has the DNA TGCAGTGCCTCACCGGGCAATGAAAAACTGTTTTTT. This translates into CSASPGNEKLFF.

The J gene is TRBJ1-1, the V gene TRBV20-1, with 7 positions matching TRBD1. V lost 4 bases to trimming and J lost 1 base; unmatched junction nucleotides: 6. Germline V gene sequence: CDR1 DFQATT, CDR2 SNEGSKA (reference sequence). The CDR3 length is 14 residues. The CDR3 loop is CSATRQGANTEAFF. DNA of the CDR3: TGCAGTGCTACCCGACAGGGAGCGAACACTGAAGCTTTCTTT.

This clonotype was counted a few times. V gene TRBV3-1 combines with J gene TRBJ2-3; D is ambiguous. V was clipped by 2 bases and J by 0 bases, with 18 bases between them. Germline CDR1 reads LGHDT; CDR2 reads YNNKEL (reference sequence). This CDR3 region has 18 residues. CDR3 DNA: TGTGCCAGCAGCCAAAGATCCACGTCCCAGATGAGCACAGATACGCAGTATTTT. As protein: CASSQRSTSQMSTDTQYF.

The gene calls are TRBV7-9 and TRBJ2-5; no clear D gene. V was shortened by 1 base and J by 1 base, with 10 bases between the two germline ends. Per the germline V gene, CDR1 is SEHNR and CDR2 is FQNEAQ (reference sequence). The length of the CDR3 is 15 residues. CDR3 bases: TGTGCCAGCAGCTTAGGTGACATTACCCAAGAGACCCAGTACTTC. It encodes CASSLGDITQETQYF.

CDR3 DNA sequence: TGTGCCGTTCCCGCACAGAACTTCTGTGGGGCCAACGTCCTGACTTTC. Translated: CAVPAQNFCGANVLTF. The J gene is TRBJ2-6, the V gene TRBV12-3 or TRBV12-4; unclear D gene. The CDR3 sequence is 16 residues long. Trimming took off 11 bases at V and 3 bases at J, with 20 bases between the two ends.

J is TRBJ2-7 and V is TRBV4-1, with 8 nucleotides matching TRBD1. The CDR3 spans 15 residues. After removal of 1 base from V and 2 bases from J, the junction contained 4 bases not matched to a gene. Germline assignment: CDR1 MGHRA and CDR2 YSYEKL. This chain's CDR3 is CASSQAWTGPYEQYF. CDR3 bases: TGCGCCAGCAGCCAAGCGTGGACAGGGCCCTACGAGCAGTACTTC.

The V call is TRBV18, the J call TRBJ1-5; D perhaps matches TRBD1 (6 bases). Germline CDR1 reads KGHSH; CDR2 reads LQKENI. Trimming removed 2 bases from V and 4 bases from J, with 12 bases in between. The CDR3 sequence is 15 residues long. The CDR3 region has the DNA TGTGCCAGCTCACCAAACGACAGGAAGAATCAGCCCCAGCATTTT. It yields the protein CASSPNDRKNQPQHF.